This T cell receptor beta chain emerged from a study of response to subunit inactivated influenza vaccine. Findings of the study overall: New T cells are recruited in small numbers by each seasonal influenza vaccination, according to the authors' suggestion.

In TCRdb, the RT-PCR reads were re-called with MiXCR into one record per CDR3 protein. Of 600,000 to 700,000 distinct CDR3 sequences listed, around 13% are singletons. The table lists this clonotype with many counts. Its antigen is not known. Trimming pared 2 bases from V and 6 bases from J, leaving 9 bases between. Germline lookup yields CDR1 LNHDA and CDR2 SQIVND (reference sequence). The CDR3 is 13 residues long. The chain recombines TRBV19 with TRBJ2-3, with D hard to call. Here the sequenced sample was PBMCs from blood, taken 14 to 15 days before vaccination. The source is a man aged 45 to 65 who received an inactivated influenza vaccine. This chain's CDR3 is CASSISPGDTQYF. The CDR3 nucleotides read TGTGCCAGTAGTATATCGCCCGGGGATACGCAGTATTTT.